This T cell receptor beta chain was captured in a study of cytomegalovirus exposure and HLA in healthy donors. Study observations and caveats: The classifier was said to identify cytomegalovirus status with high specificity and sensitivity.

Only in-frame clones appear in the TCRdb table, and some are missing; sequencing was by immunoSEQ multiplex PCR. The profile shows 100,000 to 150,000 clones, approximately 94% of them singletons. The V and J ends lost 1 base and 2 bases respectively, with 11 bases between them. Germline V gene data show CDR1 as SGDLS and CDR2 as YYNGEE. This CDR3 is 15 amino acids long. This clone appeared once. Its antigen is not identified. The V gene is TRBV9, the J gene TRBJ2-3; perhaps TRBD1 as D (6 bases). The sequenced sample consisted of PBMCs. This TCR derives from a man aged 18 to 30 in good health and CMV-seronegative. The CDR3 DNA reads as TGTGCCAGCAGCGTACAGGGGCTTTACACAGATACGCAGTATTTT. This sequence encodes CASSVQGLYTDTQYF.